These 32 T cell receptor beta chains came from one sample sequenced in a study of blood T cell repertoires in COVID-19. Clones were sequenced by immunoSEQ multiplex PCR, and TCRdb holds only the in-frame ones, with some missing. The repertoire holds roughly 280,000 clones, with roughly 90% as singletons. Sequenced sample: PBMCs or T cells enriched from blood (not recorded which). Receptors originate from a man aged 40-50 years who had been exposed to COVID-19.

The CDR3 coding sequence is TGTGCCAGCAAAAGGAAGGACTTGTGGAACACTGAAGCTTTCTTT. Translation gives CASKRKDLWNTEAFF. V is TRBV6-5 and J is TRBJ1-1, with no clear D. CDR3 length: 15 amino acids. Trimming cost V 7 bases and J 1 base, with 16 bases left between them. Germline V gene data show CDR1 as MNHEY and CDR2 as SVGAGI.

The chain carries TRBV12-3 or TRBV12-4 and TRBJ2-2; no clear D gene. The V end was cut by 5 bases, the J end by 6 bases, with 10 bases between. The CDR3 has 13 residues. CDR3 DNA sequence: TGTGCCAGCAGTCCCCTAACTCCCGGGGAGCTGTTTTTT. Protein: CASSPLTPGELFF.

V is TRBV27 and J is TRBJ2-1; unclear D gene. The ends were cut back, 7 bases at V and 8 bases at J, with 9 bases in the middle. CDR1 and CDR2 from the germline V gene are MNHEY and SMNVEV (reference sequence). This CDR3 region has 11 residues. The DNA of the CDR3 is TGTGCCAGCAAAACCCGGTATGAGCAGTTCTTC. It yields the protein CASKTRYEQFF.

The table lists this clone with a few counts. V usage is TRBV5-6 and J usage is TRBJ2-7, with D uncertain. The CDR3 spans 14 residues. V was clipped by 0 bases and J by 10 bases, with 17 bases between them. Germline CDR1 is SGHDT and CDR2 is YYEEEE. The CDR3 DNA reads as TGTGCCAGCAGCTTGGGCCTCCTACTACGAGAACAGTACTTC. It specifies CASSLGLLLREQYF. Full variable domain (missing parts from reference TRBV5-6 and TRBJ2-7): DAGVTQSPTHLIKTRGQQVTLRCSPKSGHDTVSWYQQALGQGPQFIFQYYEEEERQRGNFPDRFSGHQFPNYSSELNVNALLLGDSALYLCASSLGLLLREQYFGPGTRLTVT.

The chain recombines TRBV19 with TRBJ2-3; D may be TRBD1 (6 bases). The CDR3 has 14 residues. The germline V gene has CDR1 LNHDA and CDR2 SQIVND (reference sequence). V shed 4 bases and J shed 4 bases, with 12 bases lying between them. CDR3: CASSNARGSDTQYF. The CDR3 DNA reads as TGTGCCAGTAGTAATGCGAGGGGGTCAGATACGCAGTATTTT.

The CDR3 sequence is CASSRGQATDTQYF. The CDR3 bases are TGTGCCAGTAGTAGAGGACAGGCCACAGATACGCAGTATTTT. The chain has TRBV19 and TRBJ2-3, with 7 bases fitting TRBD1. Losses at the gene ends were 4 bases for V and 2 bases for J; bases not matched to a gene: 3. Per the germline V gene, CDR1 is LNHDA and CDR2 is SQIVND (reference sequence). The CDR3 spans 14 residues.

The table lists this clone with a few counts. The V gene is TRBV5-5, the J gene TRBJ2-1; 8 nucleotides line up with TRBD1. The CDR3 totals 16 residues. Trimming at V came to 9 bases and at J to 2 bases, leaving 13 bases not matched to a gene. The germline V gene has CDR1 SGHKS and CDR2 YYEKEE (reference sequence). The chain's CDR3 is CATALWGTGTYNEQFF. The CDR3 coding sequence is TGTGCCACCGCTTTATGGGGGACAGGTACCTACAATGAGCAGTTCTTC. Full variable domain (outside the CDR3, taken from reference TRBV5-5 and TRBJ2-1): DAGVTQSPTHLIKTRGQQVTLRCSPISGHKSVSWYQQVLGQGPQFIFQYYEKEERGRGNFPDRFSARQFPNYSSELNVNALLLGDSALYLCATALWGTGTYNEQFFGPGTRLTVL.

The chain uses TRBV7-9 and TRBJ2-1; the match to TRBD2 covers 12 bases. The length of the CDR3 is 15 residues. CDR1 is SEHNR and CDR2 is FQNEAQ in the germline V gene (reference sequence). Trimming at V came to 0 bases and at J to 7 bases, leaving 1 base not matched to a gene. CDR3: CASSLALAGGNEQFF. The CDR3, as DNA: TGTGCCAGCAGCTTAGCCCTAGCGGGAGGGAATGAGCAGTTCTTC.

This clone was observed once. The chain uses TRBV28 and TRBJ1-2; a weak D match, TRBD1 (5 bases). The CDR3 totals 13 residues. Trimming cost V 2 bases and J 1 base, with 5 bases left between them. Germline CDR1 reads MDHEN; CDR2 reads SYDVKM. The CDR3 spells CASSLDSNYGYTF. CDR3 in DNA: TGTGCCAGCAGTTTAGACAGTAACTATGGCTACACCTTC.

The chain is built from TRBV9 and TRBJ2-2; 14 bases align to TRBD2. Losses at the gene ends were 3 bases for V and 0 bases for J; bases not matched to a gene: 4. This CDR3 has 18 residues. Germline-derived CDR1 and CDR2 are SGDLS and YYNGEE. In DNA, the CDR3 is TGTGCCAGCAGCGCCGGGACTAGCGGGAGAACGAACACCGGGGAGCTGTTTTTT. Protein sequence: CASSAGTSGRTNTGELFF.

Concerning this clone itself: The sample holds other DNA sequences that translate to the same CDR3. This CDR3 is CASSLGLAGTDTQYF. The DNA for the CDR3 is TGTGCCAGCAGCCTGGGACTAGCAGGCACAGATACGCAGTATTTT. The chain uses TRBV7-9 and TRBJ2-3; 9 bases fit TRBD2. Looked up from germline, CDR1 is SEHNR and CDR2 is FQNEAQ (reference sequence). The J segment lost 1 base and the V segment lost 5 bases, leaving 4 bases of the junction unmatched. The length of the CDR3 is 15 residues. Drawing the rest from reference TRBV7-9 and TRBJ2-3, the complete variable domain is DTGVSQNPRHKITKRGQNVTFRCDPISEHNRLYWYRQTLGQGPEFLTYFQNEAQLEKSRLLSDRFSAERPKGSFSTLEIQRTEQGDSAMYLCASSLGLAGTDTQYFGPGTRLTVL.

This chain joins TRBV5-6 and TRBJ2-7, with 11 bases lining up with TRBD1. The germline V gene encodes CDR1 SGHDT and CDR2 YYEEEE. The ends lost 4 bases at V and 2 bases at J; junction bases unmatched: 14. This CDR3 has 18 amino acids. CDR3 residues: CASSGRGTGGRGTYEQYF. CDR3 bases: TGTGCCAGCAGCGGCCGAGGGACAGGGGGAAGGGGCACCTACGAGCAGTACTTC.

The J gene is TRBJ2-3, the V gene TRBV7-8; 9 nucleotides agree with TRBD2. Germline V gene lookup returns CDR1 SGHVS and CDR2 FQNEAQ. V was clipped by 0 bases and J by 5 bases; unmatched bases: 9. The CDR3 consists of 17 residues. The CDR3 DNA reads as TGTGCCAGCAGCTTAGCGGCGGGAGGGGGAGCGGGAGATACGCAGTATTTT. It yields the protein CASSLAAGGGAGDTQYF.

V is TRBV4-3 and J is TRBJ1-2; D might be TRBD1 (5 bases). This CDR3 contains 16 residues. Germline CDR1 and CDR2: LGHNA and YSLEER. V gave up 0 bases and J gave up 7 bases, with 18 bases separating them. The CDR3 DNA sequence: TGCGCCAGCAGCCAAGATCGTAAGGGACTAGGAGTTGGCTACACCTTC. Translating gives CASSQDRKGLGVGYTF.

The chain couples TRBV7-9 to TRBJ2-2; TRBD2 matches 12 bases. With 3 bases clipped from V and 6 bases from J, the junction kept 2 bases outside the gene matches. CDR3 length: 15 residues. Germline V lookup: CDR1 SEHNR, CDR2 FQNEAQ (reference sequence). CDR3 nucleotides: TGTGCCAGCAGCTTTAGGACTAGCGGGGCCGGGGAGCTGTTTTTT. Amino acids: CASSFRTSGAGELFF.

J is TRBJ1-2 and V is TRBV18; TRBD1 matches at 7 bases. Per the germline V gene, CDR1 is KGHSH and CDR2 is LQKENI. CDR3 length equals 14 residues. The V and J ends lost 3 bases and 8 bases, in that order; junction bases with no gene match: 9. DNA for the CDR3: TGTGCCAGCTCACCTGGACAGGATTTAGGCGGCTACACCTTC. It is translated as CASSPGQDLGGYTF.

V usage is TRBV6-5 and J usage is TRBJ2-4; TRBD1 agrees at 10 bases. This CDR3 is built from 15 residues. Losses at the gene ends were 5 bases for V and 7 bases for J; bases not matched to a gene: 8. Germline CDR1 MNHEY, CDR2 SVGAGI. The CDR3 reads CASSRSPGQGNIQYF. The CDR3, as DNA: TGTGCCAGCAGTCGTAGTCCGGGACAGGGGAACATTCAGTACTTC.

The J gene is TRBJ2-6, the V gene TRBV30; no definite D call. From germline, CDR1 is GTSNPN and CDR2 SVGIG (reference sequence). The CDR3 loop spans 14 amino acids. V was shortened by 5 bases and J by 1 base, with 9 bases between the two germline ends. The CDR3 here is CAWGIGSGANVLTF. The CDR3 coding sequence is TGTGCCTGGGGAATCGGGTCTGGGGCCAACGTCCTGACTTTC. The whole variable domain, remainder taken from reference TRBV30 and TRBJ2-6, is SQTIHQWPATLVQPVGSPLSLECTVEGTSNPNLYWYRQAAGRGLQLLFYSVGIGQISSEVPQNLSASRPQDRQFILSSKKLLLSDSGFYLCAWGIGSGANVLTFGAGSRLTVL.

The chain joins TRBV15 to TRBJ1-1; a possible D gene is TRBD1 (5 bases). The length of the CDR3 is 16 residues. V was clipped by 5 bases and J by 2 bases, with 18 bases between them. Germline V gives CDR1 LNHNV, CDR2 YYDKDF (reference sequence). This CDR3 is CATSASGGRYNTEAFF. DNA of the CDR3: TGTGCCACCAGCGCATCGGGGGGACGCTATAACACTGAAGCTTTCTTT.

The chain carries TRBV12-5 and TRBJ1-6, with D unresolved. The V end lost 7 bases, the J end lost 6 bases, and 10 bases lay between the germline ends. Germline CDR1 and CDR2: LGHNT and FRNRAP. The CDR3 contains 13 residues. CDR3 region: CASAGSGNSPLHF. CDR3 in DNA: TGTGCTAGTGCTGGGTCGGGTAATTCACCCCTCCACTTT.

V usage is TRBV3-1 (or the pseudogene TRBV3-2) and J usage is TRBJ2-1; D uncertain. The length of the CDR3 is 16 residues. Trimming pared 2 bases from V and 0 bases from J, leaving 11 bases between. In germline, CDR1 is LGHDT, CDR2 YNNKEL (reference sequence). The CDR3 spells CASSQLTGGSYNEQFF. The CDR3 bases are TGTGCCAGCAGCCAACTAACGGGTGGCTCCTACAATGAGCAGTTCTTC.

V usage is TRBV10-3 and J usage is TRBJ1-3; 7 nucleotides align to TRBD1. J lost 7 bases, V lost 7 bases, and 16 bases had no gene match. Germline CDR1 reads ENHRY; CDR2 reads SYGVKD. The CDR3 contains 16 residues. Here the CDR3 DNA reads TGTGCCATCACCCCCGACCGAGGGGGCGGAGGGAACACCATATATTTT. This translates into CAITPDRGGGGNTIYF.

This chain connects TRBV6-5 to TRBJ1-1, with TRBD1 matching 7 bases. Germline CDR1 MNHEY, CDR2 SVGAGI. The length of the CDR3 is 14 residues. The V gene end was trimmed by 6 bases and the J gene end by 10 bases; junction bases not matched to a gene: 14. Written as DNA, the CDR3 is TGTGCCAGCAGGGACAGGACTCGGAGTGATCGAGCTTTCTTT. Its protein product is CASRDRTRSDRAFF.

V is TRBV4-2 and J is TRBJ2-1, with no clear D. CDR1 and CDR2 from the germline V gene are LGHNA and YNFKEQ. V was shortened by 0 bases and J by 10 bases, with 10 bases between the two germline ends. This CDR3 is built from 13 residues. The CDR3 nucleotides are TGTGCCAGCAGCCAAGACGGCGGCCTCGAGCAGTTCTTC. Encoded protein: CASSQDGGLEQFF.

A few counts support this clone. The chain is built from TRBV29-1 and TRBJ1-2, with 7 bases aligning to TRBD1. Losses at the gene ends were 4 bases for V and 8 bases for J; bases not matched to a gene: 4. The CDR3 sequence is 11 residues long. CDR1 and CDR2 (germline): SQVTM, ANQGSEA. The CDR3 reads CSVVTGAGYTF. CDR3 DNA sequence: TGCAGCGTTGTAACAGGGGCGGGCTACACCTTC.

The chain carries TRBV6-2 or TRBV6-3 and TRBJ1-5; D uncertain. This CDR3 has 17 amino acids. Trimming took off 0 bases at V and 5 bases at J, with 17 bases between the two ends. The germline CDR1 and CDR2 sequences are MNHEY and SVGEGT. The CDR3 DNA is TGTGCCAGCAGTTACTCTGGGCTGCTTTCGGAGGATCAGCCCCAGCATTTT. Its protein is CASSYSGLLSEDQPQHF.

This rearrangement joins TRBV12-3 or TRBV12-4 to TRBJ1-1, with D uncertain. Trimming stripped 3 bases from V and 10 bases from J, with 9 bases between. The CDR3 extends over 11 amino acids. The CDR3 loop is CASSLRDTAFF. The CDR3, as DNA: TGTGCCAGCAGTTTGAGGGATACAGCTTTCTTT.

The chain recombines TRBV3-1 (or the pseudogene TRBV3-2) with TRBJ2-3, with TRBD2 matching 10 bases. Germline V CDR1 and CDR2: LGHDT, YNNKEL (reference sequence). CDR3 length: 17 amino acids. V shed 4 bases, J shed 4 bases, and the junction held 11 bases outside the gene matches. As DNA, the CDR3 is TGTGCCAGCAGCCGACCTCAACGGACTAGCGGTCCAGATACGCAGTATTTT. Translated: CASSRPQRTSGPDTQYF.

This chain connects TRBV28 to TRBJ1-5, with D unresolved. Trimming removed 6 bases from V and 5 bases from J, with 20 bases in between. The CDR3 totals 16 residues. Looked up from germline, CDR1 is MDHEN and CDR2 is SYDVKM. The CDR3 region is CASSGGLNLLDQPQHF. The CDR3 nucleotides read TGTGCCAGCAGCGGCGGACTGAACCTTTTGGATCAGCCCCAGCATTTT.

The chain joins TRBV15 to TRBJ1-1; 7 positions agree with TRBD1. This CDR3 region has 13 residues. Looked up from germline, CDR1 is LNHNV and CDR2 is YYDKDF (reference sequence). V was pared by 5 bases and J by 4 bases, with 4 bases of the junction left unmatched. CDR3 loop: CATSPRTGTEAFF. The CDR3 DNA reads as TGTGCCACCAGCCCGCGGACAGGCACTGAAGCTTTCTTT.

About this clone: Compared with germline, one end of the junction differs, possibly owing to a read error. The V and J genes are TRBV6-1 and TRBJ2-5; D is perhaps TRBD2 (6 bases). There are 14 residues in the CDR3. CDR1 MNHNS and CDR2 SASEGT come from the germline V gene. CDR3 sequence reads: CASSEGRMWETQYF. In DNA form, the CDR3 reads TGTGCCAGCAGCGAAGGGAGGATGTGGGAGACCCAGTACTTC.

Concerning this clone itself: This CDR3 is also generated by other DNA sequences in the sample. The rearrangement joins TRBV27 to TRBJ1-5; 7 bases fit TRBD1. J lost 3 bases, V lost 6 bases, and 2 bases had no gene match. The CDR3 length is 13 residues. CDR1 is MNHEY and CDR2 is SMNVEV in the germline V gene (reference sequence). In nucleotides, the CDR3 is TGTGCCAGCAGCGGGACAGTCAATCAGCCCCAGCATTTT. It translates to CASSGTVNQPQHF.